One sample yielded the 20 T cell receptor beta chains listed below, sequenced in a study of radiation and T cells in renal cell carcinoma. Using immunoSEQ multiplex PCR, the repertoire was profiled, and TCRdb retains in-frame clones only, with some absent. Of more than 15,000 clones in the sample, around 50% are singletons; the top ten hold roughly 10%. Treatment specified: 15 Gy SBRT to primary tumor, nephrectomy 4 weeks later. Source: tumor tissue, taken from a patient whose treatment included radiotherapy and nephrectomy. The receptors were sampled from a man in his fifties or sixties with renal cell carcinoma.

This clone was seen only a few times. The chain is built from TRBV19 and TRBJ2-7; D might be TRBD1 or TRBD2, each matching 5 bases. Germline assignment: CDR1 LNHDA and CDR2 SQIVND (reference sequence). The CDR3 has 13 residues. Trimming shortened V by 6 bases and J by 2 bases, and 11 bases separated the two germline ends. The DNA for the CDR3 is TGTGCCAGTAGCCGAGGGGAGACCTACGAGCAGTACTTC. Encoded protein: CASSRGETYEQYF.

The rearrangement joins TRBV7-3 to TRBJ1-1, with D hard to call. V lost 5 bases and J 3 bases, leaving 13 bases between the germline ends. Germline V lookup: CDR1 SGHTA, CDR2 FQGTGA. The CDR3 consists of 14 residues. The CDR3, as DNA: TGTGCCAGCAGCCCCAACTCCCGGGACACTGAAGCTTTCTTT. It yields the protein CASSPNSRDTEAFF.

This clone was observed a handful of times. The chain combines TRBV7-2 with TRBJ2-5; a weak D match, TRBD2 (5 bases). Germline CDR1 reads SGHTA; CDR2 reads FQGNSA. The CDR3 sequence is 14 residues long. V lost 2 bases to trimming and J lost 7 bases, with 14 bases between them. CDR3 sequence (DNA): TGTGCCAGCAGCTTAATGGGCGGGCGCGGGACCCAGTACTTC. This codes for CASSLMGGRGTQYF.

The chain combines TRBV9 with TRBJ2-1, with TRBD1 identical over 9 bases. The CDR3 spans 16 residues. Unmatched junction bases numbered 7, after V lost 2 bases and J lost 4 bases. CDR1 and CDR2 from the germline V gene are SGDLS and YYNGEE. CDR3 sequence: CASSVRRQGEYNEQFF. The CDR3 DNA sequence: TGTGCCAGCAGCGTGAGGCGACAGGGGGAATACAATGAGCAGTTCTTC.

The chain links TRBV5-5 to TRBJ1-5, with D maybe TRBD1 (6 bases). The CDR3 length is 16 residues. Trimming shortened V by 0 bases and J by 2 bases, and 12 bases separated the two germline ends. The germline V gene encodes CDR1 SGHKS and CDR2 YYEKEE (reference sequence). Here the CDR3 DNA reads TGTGCCAGCAGCTTGGCGAGGGGGTCGGGCAATCAGCCCCAGCATTTT. It is translated as CASSLARGSGNQPQHF.

The J gene is TRBJ2-7, the V gene TRBV4-2, with 7 bases fitting TRBD2. The V gene end was trimmed by 4 bases and the J gene end by 2 bases; junction bases not matched to a gene: 11. This CDR3 has 16 residues. Germline CDR1 LGHNA, CDR2 YNFKEQ. The CDR3 is CASSPSSGALTYEQYF. The DNA for the CDR3 is TGTGCCAGCAGCCCCTCCAGCGGGGCTCTTACCTACGAGCAGTACTTC.

This clone has just a few counts. The chain recombines TRBV5-1 with TRBJ1-2; possible D gene TRBD1, 6 bases. Per germline, CDR1 SGHRS and CDR2 YFSETQ. The CDR3 runs to 13 residues. The germline V and J ends were trimmed by 4 bases and 2 bases, with 9 bases remaining between them. The DNA of the CDR3 is TGCGCCAGCAGCGCGGACAGAAACTATGGCTACACCTTC. It codes for CASSADRNYGYTF.

J is TRBJ2-2 and V is TRBV19; D is uncertain. V was cut by 7 bases and J by 0 bases, with 15 bases left in between. The CDR3 is made up of 16 amino acids. Germline-derived CDR1 and CDR2 are LNHDA and SQIVND (reference sequence). CDR3 sequence (DNA): TGTGCCAGTAAGGTCAGTTCACTTCCGAACACCGGGGAGCTGTTTTTT. This encodes CASKVSSLPNTGELFF.

The CDR3 loop is CASSLSGSHYGYTF. The DNA of the CDR3 is TGTGCCAGCAGCTTATCCGGGTCCCACTATGGCTACACCTTC. This chain links TRBV7-9 with TRBJ1-2; no clear D. Trimming cost V 2 bases and J 3 bases, with 10 bases left between them. CDR1 is SEHNR, CDR2 FQNEAQ, per germline (reference sequence). CDR3 size: 14 residues.

The chain carries TRBV28 and TRBJ2-3; D not certain. The V gene lost 7 bases and the J gene lost 6 bases, with 17 bases spanning the gap. Germline-derived CDR1 and CDR2 are MDHEN and SYDVKM. The CDR3 spans 14 residues. The CDR3 sequence: CASTLYKKYDTQYF. The DNA for the CDR3 is TGTGCCAGCACCCTTTACAAAAAGTATGATACGCAGTATTTT.

The rearrangement uses TRBV4-3 and TRBJ2-5; tentative D call: TRBD2 (7 bases). TRBJ2-7 matches the DNA end more closely, so the J call is doubtful. This CDR3 contains 16 residues. CDR1 is LGHNA, CDR2 YSLEER, per germline. The CDR3: CASSQDRRGGNYEQYF. Written as DNA, the CDR3 is TGCGCCAGCAGCCAAGACCGCAGGGGAGGGAACTACGAGCAGTACTTC.

The CDR3 loop reads CASSLMTGFQETQYF. In DNA, the CDR3 is TGTGCCAGCAGCCTAATGACAGGGTTCCAAGAGACCCAGTACTTC. The chain employs TRBV7-8 and TRBJ2-5, with TRBD1 matching 7 bases. Trimming at V came to 5 bases and at J to 1 base, leaving 7 bases not matched to a gene. The CDR3 sequence is 15 residues long. From germline, CDR1 is SGHVS and CDR2 FQNEAQ. Full variable domain (missing parts from reference TRBV7-8 and TRBJ2-5): GAGVSQSPRYKVAKRGQDVALRCDPISGHVSLFWYQQALGQGPEFLTYFQNEAQLDKSGLPSDRFFAERPEGSVSTLKIQRTQQEDSAVYLCASSLMTGFQETQYFGPGTRLLVL.

V usage is TRBV19 and J usage is TRBJ1-1, with D uncertain. Germline values: CDR1 LNHDA, CDR2 SQIVND (reference sequence). The CDR3 covers 13 residues. V lost 8 bases and J lost 1, with 11 bases in between. CDR3: CASDGRGNTEAFF. CDR3 nucleotides: TGTGCCAGTGACGGACGGGGGAACACTGAAGCTTTCTTT.

The chain has TRBV30 and TRBJ1-4, with unresolved D. Germline lookup yields CDR1 GTSNPN and CDR2 SVGIG (reference sequence). The length of the CDR3 is 14 residues. Trimming left V 0 bases short and J 5 bases short, with 10 bases between. CDR3 sequence reads: CAWSVRAPNEKLFF. CDR3 in DNA: TGTGCCTGGAGTGTACGGGCCCCCAATGAAAAACTGTTTTTT.

The chain uses TRBV4-3 and TRBJ2-1; tentative D call: TRBD1 (10 bases). V dropped 0 bases and J dropped 2 bases, with 26 bases sitting between them. The CDR3 is made up of 21 amino acids. Per germline, CDR1 LGHNA and CDR2 YSLEER. The CDR3, as DNA: TGCGCCAGCAGCCAAGAGGCGGGACAGGGGTTAGCGGGGGACCCCTACAATGAGCAGTTCTTC. As protein: CASSQEAGQGLAGDPYNEQFF.

The chain couples TRBV2 to TRBJ1-1; D uncertain. The CDR3 consists of 13 residues. Trimming left V 5 bases short and J 1 base short, with 8 bases between. Germline CDR1 and CDR2: SNHLY and FYNNEI. CDR3 sequence reads: CASSLDGNTEAFF. CDR3 DNA sequence: TGTGCCAGCAGTCTGGACGGGAACACTGAAGCTTTCTTT. The full variable domain, rest sourced from reference TRBV2 and TRBJ1-1, is EPEVTQTPSHQVTQMGQEVILRCVPISNHLYFYWYRQILGQKVEFLVSFYNNEISEKSEIFDDQFSVERPDGSNFTLKIRSTKLEDSAMYFCASSLDGNTEAFFGQGTRLTVV.

This clone was found a few times. At one of its ends the junction is not consistent with the germline gene, which may arise from a read error. DNA of the CDR3: TGCGCCACCAGCACACGGAGGCCCTCTTATAGCAATCAGCCCCAGCATTTT. It yields the protein CATSTRRPSYSNQPQHF. The chain links TRBV5-1 to TRBJ1-5; no firm D call. CDR1 SGHRS and CDR2 YFSETQ come from the germline V gene. The CDR3 length is 17 residues. Filled out from reference TRBV5-1 and TRBJ1-5, the complete variable domain reads KAGVTQTPRYLIKTRGQQVTLSCSPISGHRSVSWYQQTPGQGLQFLFEYFSETQRNKGNFPGRFSGRQFSNSRSEMNVSTLELGDSALYLCATSTRRPSYSNQPQHFGDGTRLSIL.

The sample holds many counts of this clone. J is TRBJ1-1 and V is TRBV4-3; D remains unclear. The V end lost 5 bases, the J end lost 3 bases, and 10 bases lay between the germline ends. The germline V gene has CDR1 LGHNA and CDR2 YSLEER. This CDR3 comprises 13 residues. The CDR3 DNA reads TGCGCCAGCAGCAGAGGTGGGGACACTGAAGCTTTCTTT. It codes for CASSRGGDTEAFF.

The V and J genes are TRBV6-5 and TRBJ1-3, with no clear D. This CDR3 is built from 14 residues. Germline V gene data show CDR1 as MNHEY and CDR2 as SVGAGI. The ends were cut back, 5 bases at V and 2 bases at J, with 10 bases in the middle. The DNA for the CDR3 is TGTGCCAGCAGTCTCCTTGGGGCTGGAAACACCATATATTTT. Its translation: CASSLLGAGNTIYF.

CDR3 sequence (DNA): TGCGCCAGCAGCCAAGATACGGCTAGCGGGAGCTCCTACAATGAGCAGTTCTTC. Protein product: CASSQDTASGSSYNEQFF. The rearrangement links TRBV4-1 to TRBJ2-1; TRBD2 agrees at 10 bases. Germline CDR1 reads MGHRA; CDR2 reads YSYEKL. CDR3 length equals 18 residues. V trimming: 0 bases; J trimming: 0 bases; junction bases outside the gene matches: 5.